Each of the 17 T cell receptor beta chains below was sequenced from the same sample in a study of blood T cell repertoires in COVID-19. Produced via immunoSEQ multiplex PCR; TCRdb's table is partial and in-frame only. The profile shows some 490,000 clones, approximately 91% of them singletons. The sample was PBMCs or T cells enriched from blood (not recorded which). All receptors come from a woman aged 60 to 75 who had recovered from COVID-19.

The genes are TRBV3-1 (or the pseudogene TRBV3-2) and TRBJ1-6; tentative D call: TRBD1 (6 bases). The germline V gene has CDR1 LGHDT and CDR2 YNNKEL (reference sequence). The length of the CDR3 is 14 residues. V dropped 4 bases and J dropped 7 bases, with 11 bases sitting between them. The CDR3 DNA reads as TGTGCCAGCAGCCCCTGGGACACCAATTCACCCCTCCACTTT. Protein: CASSPWDTNSPLHF.

J is TRBJ2-1 and V is TRBV18; a possible D gene is TRBD2 (5 bases). V dropped 4 bases and J dropped 5 bases, with 9 bases sitting between them. The CDR3 is 13 residues long. CDR1 is KGHSH and CDR2 is LQKENI in the germline V gene. The CDR3 bases are TGTGCCAGCTCACGCGGACTTGACAATGAGCAGTTCTTC. Residues: CASSRGLDNEQFF. Together with reference TRBV18 and TRBJ2-1, the CDR3 gives the full variable domain: NAGVMQNPRHLVRRRGQEARLRCSPMKGHSHVYWYRQLPEEGLKFMVYLQKENIIDESGMPKERFSAEFPKEGPSILRIQQVVRGDSAAYFCASSRGLDNEQFFGPGTRLTVL.

This clone showed up just once. This chain links TRBV4-1 with TRBJ2-3, with D possibly matching TRBD2 (7 bases). V lost 4 bases, J lost 0 bases, and 17 bases lay in between. The germline CDR1 and CDR2 sequences are MGHRA and YSYEKL. The CDR3 contains 17 residues. The CDR3 is CASSLAGRGRSTDTQYF. The CDR3 coding sequence is TGCGCCAGCAGCCTCGCAGGGAGGGGGAGGAGCACAGATACGCAGTATTTT.

The genes are TRBV4-2 and TRBJ2-7, with TRBD1 identical over 9 bases. The CDR3 is 17 residues long. Unmatched junction bases numbered 14, after V lost 7 bases and J lost 1 base. Germline CDR1 reads LGHNA; CDR2 reads YNFKEQ. CDR3 sequence (DNA): TGTGCCAGCACCCGGGTAGCTGGGACAGGGCAATCCTACGAGCAGTACTTC. This encodes CASTRVAGTGQSYEQYF.

J is TRBJ2-2 and V is TRBV6-4, with 7 bases matching TRBD1. V shed 8 bases, J shed 0 bases, and the junction held 3 bases outside the gene matches. Germline V gives CDR1 MRHNA, CDR2 SNTAGT. The CDR3 sequence is 14 residues long. The CDR3 loop reads CASQGQSNTGELFF. Here the CDR3 DNA reads TGTGCCAGCCAGGGACAGTCGAACACCGGGGAGCTGTTTTTT.

Concerning this clone itself: The sample has other DNA sequences that encode this CDR3 too. The chain links TRBV9 to TRBJ1-1, with a tentative D call TRBD1 (5 bases). Germline CDR1 reads SGDLS; CDR2 reads YYNGEE. Trimming removed 0 bases at V and 4 bases at J, with 10 bases between. The CDR3 is 14 amino acids. CDR3 region: CASSVGPRGTEAFF. The CDR3 nucleotides are TGTGCCAGCAGCGTAGGCCCAAGGGGCACTGAAGCTTTCTTT.

The V and J genes are TRBV14 and TRBJ2-1, with 7 bases fitting TRBD1. Germline values: CDR1 SGHDN, CDR2 FVKESK. The CDR3 extends over 16 amino acids. Germline trimming cut 4 bases from V and 3 bases from J; bases unmatched to any gene: 9. CDR3 protein: CASSLRPGQNYNEQFF. In DNA form, the CDR3 reads TGTGCCAGCAGCCTCCGCCCGGGACAGAACTACAATGAGCAGTTCTTC.

In its sample, this clone was seen once. J is TRBJ2-7 and V is TRBV9, with D maybe TRBD1 (6 bases). The CDR3 runs to 15 residues. The germline V and J ends were trimmed by 0 bases and 0 bases, with 10 bases remaining between them. The germline V gene encodes CDR1 SGDLS and CDR2 YYNGEE. The CDR3 reads CASSVEPDSSYEQYF. CDR3 bases: TGTGCCAGCAGCGTAGAACCGGACAGCTCCTACGAGCAGTACTTC.

The chain links TRBV6-5 to TRBJ1-6; D uncertain. The CDR3 is 15 amino acids. Trimming cost V 5 bases and J 6 bases, with 14 bases left between them. CDR1 and CDR2 (germline): MNHEY, SVGAGI. CDR3 residues: CASSPQGGSNSPLHF. In nucleotides, the CDR3 is TGTGCCAGCAGTCCACAAGGAGGGAGTAATTCACCCCTCCACTTT.

As DNA, the CDR3 is TGTGCCACCAGCAGAGTGGCCCCAAATGAAAAACTGTTTTTT. Its translation: CATSRVAPNEKLFF. This sequence joins TRBV15 and TRBJ1-4; D gene unclear. This CDR3 spans 14 amino acids. Per the germline V gene, CDR1 is LNHNV and CDR2 is YYDKDF (reference sequence). V lost 1 base and J lost 5, with 8 bases in between.

This clone appeared a single time. The chain uses TRBV30 and TRBJ1-5; no reliable D call. Germline CDR1 GTSNPN, CDR2 SVGIG (reference sequence). This CDR3 is built from 14 residues. The germline V and J ends were trimmed by 1 base and 0 bases, with 7 bases remaining between them. The CDR3 sequence: CAWSGTNSNQPQHF. The CDR3 DNA reads as TGTGCCTGGAGTGGGACTAATAGCAATCAGCCCCAGCATTTT.

Turning to this clone: This same CDR3 is encoded by further DNA sequences in the sample. The rearrangement uses TRBV18 and TRBJ1-1, with D maybe TRBD1 (5 bases). The CDR3 runs 14 residues. Germline values: CDR1 KGHSH, CDR2 LQKENI. V lost 3 bases and J lost 0, with 8 bases in between. CDR3 in DNA: TGTGCCAGCTCACCCGACAGCTTGAACACTGAAGCTTTCTTT. Its protein is CASSPDSLNTEAFF.

The chain links TRBV28 to TRBJ2-2; 10 nucleotides match TRBD2. V lost 2 bases and J lost 1; bases outside the gene matches: 1. Per germline, CDR1 MDHEN and CDR2 SYDVKM. The CDR3 is 16 amino acids. CDR3 in amino acids: CASSLLAGVNTGELFF. The CDR3 DNA follows: TGTGCCAGCAGTTTACTAGCGGGGGTGAACACCGGGGAGCTGTTTTTT.

The rearrangement uses TRBV5-1 and TRBJ1-6, with a weak D call TRBD1 (6 bases). The CDR3 contains 16 residues. Germline CDR1 SGHRS, CDR2 YFSETQ. Between the trimmed V and J ends, which lost 0 bases and 10 bases, there was a span of 17 bases. CDR3 protein: CASSLDRADVGSPLHF. The CDR3 DNA is TGCGCCAGCAGCTTGGACAGGGCCGACGTTGGGTCACCCCTCCACTTT. Variable domain in full (rest from reference TRBV5-1 and TRBJ1-6): KAGVTQTPRYLIKTRGQQVTLSCSPISGHRSVSWYQQTPGQGLQFLFEYFSETQRNKGNFPGRFSGRQFSNSRSEMNVSTLELGDSALYLCASSLDRADVGSPLHFGNGTRLTVT.

J is TRBJ1-2 and V is TRBV12-3 or TRBV12-4, with D perhaps matching TRBD1 (5 bases). The CDR3 consists of 13 residues. V lost 3 bases, J lost 4 bases, and 9 bases lay in between. CDR3: CASSLAGPYGYTF. The CDR3 coding sequence is TGTGCCAGCAGTTTGGCAGGGCCCTATGGCTACACCTTC.

In the case of this clone: The sample carries other DNA sequences with the same CDR3. The chain is built from TRBV5-1 and TRBJ1-4; 7 bases are a match to TRBD1. Germline CDR1 SGHRS, CDR2 YFSETQ. J gave up 8 bases and V 0 bases, and 4 bases lay outside the gene matches. The CDR3 length is 14 residues. The CDR3 protein is CASSLGTGGEKLFF. CDR3 sequence (DNA): TGCGCCAGCAGCTTGGGGACAGGTGGGGAAAAACTGTTTTTT.

The V gene is TRBV5-1, the J gene TRBJ1-5; possibly TRBD1 for D (5 bases). CDR3 length: 14 residues. Between the trimmed V and J ends, which lost 2 bases and 3 bases, there was a span of 9 bases. The germline CDR1 and CDR2 sequences are SGHRS and YFSETQ. This CDR3 reads CASSFGGSNQPQHF. CDR3 coding DNA: TGCGCCAGCAGCTTTGGGGGGTCCAATCAGCCCCAGCATTTT. Supplemented by reference TRBV5-1 and TRBJ1-5, the full variable domain reads KAGVTQTPRYLIKTRGQQVTLSCSPISGHRSVSWYQQTPGQGLQFLFEYFSETQRNKGNFPGRFSGRQFSNSRSEMNVSTLELGDSALYLCASSFGGSNQPQHFGDGTRLSIL.